The T cell receptor beta chain under discussion was sequenced for a study of cytomegalovirus exposure and HLA in healthy donors. Whole-study results and caveats: Cytomegalovirus status was reportedly diagnosed by the classifier with high sensitivity and specificity. Rare sequences made up most TCRs, while some public TCRs were found in many donors.

TCRdb's table, derived via immunoSEQ multiplex PCR, lists solely in-frame clones and lacks some. The table shows over 200,000 clones, with 90% occurring only once. Germline lookup yields CDR1 MRHNA and CDR2 SNTAGT. Deletions cut 7 bases from V and 5 bases from J, with 18 bases between. The CDR3 extends over 15 amino acids. With regard to this clone: Its target is not known.

The TCR comes from a woman between 25 and 40 years old in good health and CMV-seronegative. The rearrangement uses TRBV6-4 and TRBJ2-1; unclear D gene. The sequencing input was PBMCs. The CDR3 nucleotides are TGTGCCAGCAAGAAGGAGCACCACCTCCACAATGAGCAGTTCTTC. Translation: CASKKEHHLHNEQFF.